Given below is one TCR beta chain in context. The record originates from a study of blood T cell repertoires in COVID-19. Looking at the study overall: Samples of COVID-19 (acute and convalescent) were obtained from the United States, Italy and Spain. The cDNA or gDNA used as material had been derived from T cells, B-cell-depleted T cells, or PBMCs.

Original handling: Estimated nucleated cell counts came from reference gene primer amplification. Method: immunoSEQ multiplex PCR; TCRdb's copy keeps in-frame clones and lacks some. V and J calls and clone size follow that table, whereas D and trimming were derived from the DNA. Here the sample spans tens of thousands of clones, 91% being singletons. Germline CDR1 and CDR2: SGHTA and FQGNSA. The CDR3 has 15 residues. V dropped 5 bases and J dropped 7; count of bases not matched to a gene: 6. The specimen sequenced was peripheral blood. The sequence came from a human donor with active COVID-19. The donor label of this sample is uncertain. The chain has TRBV7-2 and TRBJ1-6; 9 bases line up with TRBD1. The CDR3: CASSPSGQGNSPLHF. The CDR3 coding sequence is TGTGCCAGCAGCCCGTCGGGACAGGGCAATTCACCCCTCCACTTT.